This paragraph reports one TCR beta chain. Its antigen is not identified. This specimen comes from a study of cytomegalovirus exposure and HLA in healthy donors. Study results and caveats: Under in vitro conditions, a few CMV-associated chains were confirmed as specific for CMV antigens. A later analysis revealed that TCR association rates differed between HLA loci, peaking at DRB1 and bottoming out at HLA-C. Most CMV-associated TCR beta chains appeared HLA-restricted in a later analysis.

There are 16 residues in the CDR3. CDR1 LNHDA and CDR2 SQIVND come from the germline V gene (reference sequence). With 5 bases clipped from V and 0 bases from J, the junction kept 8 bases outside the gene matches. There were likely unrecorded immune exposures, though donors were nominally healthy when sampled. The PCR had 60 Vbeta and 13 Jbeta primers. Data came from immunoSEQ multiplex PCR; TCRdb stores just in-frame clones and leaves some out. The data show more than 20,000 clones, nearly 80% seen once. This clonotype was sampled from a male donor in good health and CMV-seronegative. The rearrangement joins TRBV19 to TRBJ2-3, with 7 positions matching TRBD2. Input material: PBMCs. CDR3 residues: CASSWASGTSTDTQYF. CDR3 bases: TGTGCCAGTAGTTGGGCTAGCGGAACTAGCACAGATACGCAGTATTTT. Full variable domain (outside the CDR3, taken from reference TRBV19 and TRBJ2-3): DGGITQSPKYLFRKEGQNVTLSCEQNLNHDAMYWYRQDPGQGLRLIYYSQIVNDFQKGDIAEGYSVSREKKESFPLTVTSAQKNPTAFYLCASSWASGTSTDTQYFGPGTRLTVL.